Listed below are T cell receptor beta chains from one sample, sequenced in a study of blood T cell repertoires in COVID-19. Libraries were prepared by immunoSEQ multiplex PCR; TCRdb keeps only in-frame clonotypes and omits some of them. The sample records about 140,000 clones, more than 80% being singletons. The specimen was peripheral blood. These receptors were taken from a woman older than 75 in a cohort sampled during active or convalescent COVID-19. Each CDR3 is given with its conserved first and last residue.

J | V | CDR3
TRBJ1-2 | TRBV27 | CASSLSRANYGYTF
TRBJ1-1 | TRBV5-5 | CASSFDSANTEAFF
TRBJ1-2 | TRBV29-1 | CSGGQPRYGYTF
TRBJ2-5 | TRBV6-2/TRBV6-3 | CASSLGLAGGQETQYF
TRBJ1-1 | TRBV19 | CASSIAGVSTEAFF
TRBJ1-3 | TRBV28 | CASSLRGAHSGNTIYF
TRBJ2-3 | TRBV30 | CAWSLLAVDTDTQYF
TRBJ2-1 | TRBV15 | CATSSRQGANNEQFF
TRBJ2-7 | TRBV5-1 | CASSRSGGQGAYEQYF
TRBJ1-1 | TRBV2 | CASNRGLNTEAFF
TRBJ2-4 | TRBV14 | CASSLNRGKNIQYF
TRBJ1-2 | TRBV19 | CASTNPLGQGVYGYTF
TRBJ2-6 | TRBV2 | CASIASGVNSGANVLTF
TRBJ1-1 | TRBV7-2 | CASRGRGAMNTEAFF
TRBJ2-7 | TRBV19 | CASSIGAGVVYEQYF
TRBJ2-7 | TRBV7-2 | CASSSSTSGGASYEQYF
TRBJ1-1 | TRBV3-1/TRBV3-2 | CASSQGLGAGAFF
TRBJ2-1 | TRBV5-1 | CASSLVSGGSRNEQFF
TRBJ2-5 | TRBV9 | CASSPHLGVQETQYF
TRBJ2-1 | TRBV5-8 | CASSSRVDEQFF
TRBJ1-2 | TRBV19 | CASSIGQGNYGYTF
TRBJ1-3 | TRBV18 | CASSPPDRWASGNTIYF
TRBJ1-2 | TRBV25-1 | CASSESWGRDYGYTF
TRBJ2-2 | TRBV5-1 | CASSPPATSGGGELFF
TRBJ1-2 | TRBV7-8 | CASSERHTIYGYTF
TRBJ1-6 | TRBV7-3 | CASKKMEGDSSPLHF
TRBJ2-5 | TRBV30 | CAWARLAGARYQETQYF
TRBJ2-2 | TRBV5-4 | CASKTSRTGELFF
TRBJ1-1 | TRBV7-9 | CASSRGGGRSTEAFF
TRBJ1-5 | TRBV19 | CASRPYLSGQGVNQPQHF
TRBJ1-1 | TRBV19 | CASRLNVGYTEAFF
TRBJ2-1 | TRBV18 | CASSPGVAGTSSYNEQFF
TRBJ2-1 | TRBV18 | CASSPPVHGNEQFF
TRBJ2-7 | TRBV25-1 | CASSELGPTGAYEQYF
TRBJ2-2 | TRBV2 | CASTFTGGRGTGELFF
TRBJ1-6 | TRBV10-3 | CAISESGTGGFNSPLHF
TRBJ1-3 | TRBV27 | CASRSYSGNTIYF
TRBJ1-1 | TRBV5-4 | CASSKQTGDNTEAFF
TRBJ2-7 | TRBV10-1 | CASTLGTGDSYEQYF
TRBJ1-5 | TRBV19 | CASSNYLTGGNQPQHF
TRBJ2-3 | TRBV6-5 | CASKPSGALPSQYF
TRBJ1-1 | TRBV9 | CASSETGLTEAFF
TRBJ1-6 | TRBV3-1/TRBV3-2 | CVSSQTLTGVNNSPLHF
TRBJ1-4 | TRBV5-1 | CASSLATGGKNEKLFF
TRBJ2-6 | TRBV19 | CASRNTGTGNSVLTF
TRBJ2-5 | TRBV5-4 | CASGQGVGFQETQYF
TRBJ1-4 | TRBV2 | CASSEDITDEKLFF
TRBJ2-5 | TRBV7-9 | CASTMTSRGTQYF